The rows below give T cell receptor beta chains drawn from one sample of a study of T cells in Graves' hyperthyroidism and ophthalmopathy. A single record per CDR3 protein comes from TCRdb applying MiXCR to the multiplex PCR reads. The sample holds a few hundred thousand distinct CDR3 sequences, 25% seen once. Sequences were obtained from blood. These receptors all stem from a man in his fifties with Graves' hyperthyroidism. Both conserved end residues are part of each CDR3. The order of the fields is V gene, J gene, CDR3 protein.

TRBV3-1	TRBJ1-5	CASSQGVNSNQPQHF
TRBV6-2/TRBV6-3	TRBJ1-5	CASSRNNHF
TRBV7-2	TRBJ2-7	CASSRPRGQYF
TRBV29-1	TRBJ2-1	CSVGHGTSGINEQFF
TRBV20-1	TRBJ2-1	CSARLGRAYNEQFF
TRBV7-3	TRBJ2-1	CASSSSGTQGTHSGFSYNEQFF
TRBV6-2/TRBV6-3	TRBJ2-5	CASSYSFETQYF
TRBV3-1	TRBJ2-1	CASSQGLREFF
TRBV20-1	TRBJ2-1	CSARDGSYNEQFF
TRBV7-6	TRBJ2-3	CASSLVPASTQYF
TRBV3-1	TRBJ2-2	CASRTGPYTGELFF
TRBV15	TRBJ1-4	CATSSYYSAGVNEKLFF
TRBV12-5	TRBJ1-3	CASGVGAGNTIYF
TRBV2	TRBJ1-5	CASSELADSAIPQHF
TRBV5-1	TRBJ2-7	CASSSGLAGGSSYEQYF
TRBV9	TRBJ2-3	CASSVGPSEDTQYF
TRBV5-1	TRBJ1-1	CASSLLGQMNTEAFF